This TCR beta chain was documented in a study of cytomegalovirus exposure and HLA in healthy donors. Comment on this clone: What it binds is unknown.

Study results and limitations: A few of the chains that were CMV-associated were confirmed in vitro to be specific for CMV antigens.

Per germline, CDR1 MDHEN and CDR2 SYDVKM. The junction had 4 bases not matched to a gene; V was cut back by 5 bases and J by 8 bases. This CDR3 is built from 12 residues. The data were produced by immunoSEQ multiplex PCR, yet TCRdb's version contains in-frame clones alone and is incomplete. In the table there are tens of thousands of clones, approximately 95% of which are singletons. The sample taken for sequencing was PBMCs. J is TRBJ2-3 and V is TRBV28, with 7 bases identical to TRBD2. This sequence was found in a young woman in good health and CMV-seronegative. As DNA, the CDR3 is TGTGCCAGCAGTCCTCCGGGGGGTACGCAGTATTTT. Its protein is CASSPPGGTQYF.